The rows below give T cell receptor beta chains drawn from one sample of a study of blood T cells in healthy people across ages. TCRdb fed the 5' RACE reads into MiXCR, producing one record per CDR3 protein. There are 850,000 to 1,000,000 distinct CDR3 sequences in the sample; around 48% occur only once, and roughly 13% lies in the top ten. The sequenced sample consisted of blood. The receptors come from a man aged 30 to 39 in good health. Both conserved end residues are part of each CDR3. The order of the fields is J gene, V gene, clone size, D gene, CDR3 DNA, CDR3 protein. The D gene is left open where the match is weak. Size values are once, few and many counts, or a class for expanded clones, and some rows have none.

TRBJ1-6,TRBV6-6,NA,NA,TGTGCCAGCAGGACCATGGTGACAGATAATTCACCCCTCCACTTT,CASRTMVTDNSPLHF
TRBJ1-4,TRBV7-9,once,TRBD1,TGTGCCAGCAGCTTACTTGGTGGACAGGTCGGGGTTAATGAAAAACTGTTTTTT,CASSLLGGQVGVNEKLFF
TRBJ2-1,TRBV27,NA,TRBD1,TGTGCCAGCAGTTTGCATGCGGGACAGGGATACAATGAGCAGTTCTTC,CASSLHAGQGYNEQFF
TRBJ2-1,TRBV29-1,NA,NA,TGCAGCGTTGAAGAGAGCGGAGGGAAGCACAATGAGCAGTTCTTC,CSVEESGGKHNEQFF
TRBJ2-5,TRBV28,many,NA,TGTGCCAGCAGTTCGAACATCCAAGAGACCCAGTACTTC,CASSSNIQETQYF
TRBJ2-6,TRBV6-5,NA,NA,TGTGCCAGCAGTTACTCAATAAGCTCTGGGGCCAACGTCCTGACTTTC,CASSYSISSGANVLTF
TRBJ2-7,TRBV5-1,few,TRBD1,TGCGCCAGCAACCGGTGGGACAGGGACTCCTACGAGCAGTACTTC,CASNRWDRDSYEQYF
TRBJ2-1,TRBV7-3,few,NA,TGTGCCAGCAGCTTGGACTCCTTCAATGAGCAGTTCTTC,CASSLDSFNEQFF
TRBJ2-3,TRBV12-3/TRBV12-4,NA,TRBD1,TGTGCCAGCAATAGACAGGGTATAGATACGCAGTATTTT,CASNRQGIDTQYF
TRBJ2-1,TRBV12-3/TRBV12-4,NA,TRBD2,TGTGCCAGCAGTTTCGGGGGGAATAAGCAGTTCTTC,CASSFGGNKQFF
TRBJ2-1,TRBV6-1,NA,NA,TGTGCCAGCAGTGTGCGGGGCGTAGAATCCTACAATGAGCAGTTCTTC,CASSVRGVESYNEQFF
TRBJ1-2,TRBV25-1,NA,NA,TGTGCCAGCAGTGAATTGGAGATTAACTATGGCTACACCTTC,CASSELEINYGYTF
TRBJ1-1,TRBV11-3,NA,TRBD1,TGTGCCAGCAGCTTAGGGGGACAGGGGAACACTGAAGCTTTCTTT,CASSLGGQGNTEAFF
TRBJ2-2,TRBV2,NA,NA,TGTGCCAGCAGTGATGACAACACCGGGGAGCTGTTTTTT,CASSDDNTGELFF
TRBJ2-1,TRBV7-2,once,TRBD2,TGTGCCAGCAGCACACTAGCGGGGGGGTTCTCCTACAATGAGCAGTTCTTC,CASSTLAGGFSYNEQFF
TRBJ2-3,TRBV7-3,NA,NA,TGTGCCAGCAGCTTAATAGGACAATCGCCAGATACGCAGTATTTT,CASSLIGQSPDTQYF
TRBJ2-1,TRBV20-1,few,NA,TGCAGTGCTAGGTTTTCATTGATGTCGTACAATGAGCAGTTCTTC,CSARFSLMSYNEQFF
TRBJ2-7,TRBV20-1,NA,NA,TGCAGTGAAGAGAGCCCCAGCGGCCTCTCCTACGAGCAGTACTTC,CSEESPSGLSYEQYF
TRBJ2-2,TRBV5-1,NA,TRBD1,TGCGCCAGCAACAACGAGGGCAGGGGGTTCCCCGGGGAGCTGTTCTTT,CASNNEGRGFPGELFF
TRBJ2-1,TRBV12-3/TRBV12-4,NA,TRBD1,TGTGCCAGCAGCTCAGGGGGTTTAATGTTCTTC,CASSSGGLMFF
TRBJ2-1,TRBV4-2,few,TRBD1,TGTGCCAGCAGCCAAGATACAGGGGATGAGCAGTTCTTC,CASSQDTGDEQFF
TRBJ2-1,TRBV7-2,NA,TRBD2,TGTGCCAGCAGCTCTCCCGGGACTAGCAATGAGCAGTTCTTC,CASSSPGTSNEQFF
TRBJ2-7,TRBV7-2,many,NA,TGTGCCAGCAGCTTAGGAGGGGCGTCCTACGAGCAGTACTTC,CASSLGGASYEQYF
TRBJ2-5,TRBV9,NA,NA,TGTGCCAGCAGCGTGGAGCCCCTCCCCGGCCGGGGAGAGACCCAGTACTTC,CASSVEPLPGRGETQYF
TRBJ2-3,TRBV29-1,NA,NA,TGCAGCTCTTCAATGGGCATACATGACACAGATACGCAGTATTTT,CSSSMGIHDTDTQYF
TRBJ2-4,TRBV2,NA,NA,TGTGCCAGCAGAGCCACTGAGACTCCCAAAAACATTCAGTACTTC,CASRATETPKNIQYF
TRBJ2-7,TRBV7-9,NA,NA,TGTGCCAGCAGCCCTAGTGGGTCTACCCGCGAGCAGTACTTC,CASSPSGSTREQYF
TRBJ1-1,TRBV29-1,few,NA,TGCAGCGTTGATGCAGGGAAGAACACTGAAGCTTTCTTT,CSVDAGKNTEAFF
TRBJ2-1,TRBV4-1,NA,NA,TGCGCCAGCAGCTTAGGGGATTGGGGGGAGCAGTTCTTC,CASSLGDWGEQFF
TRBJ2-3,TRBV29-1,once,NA,TGCAGCGTGGCGGAGAGACTTGGCACAGATACGCGGTATTTT,CSVAERLGTDTRYF
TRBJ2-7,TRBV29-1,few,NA,TGCAGCGTTGGACGGCAATCCTACGAGCAGTACTTC,CSVGRQSYEQYF
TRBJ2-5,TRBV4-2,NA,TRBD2,TGTGCCAGCAGCCAAGAGAAGAGCGGGGTGCTTGGGACCCAGTACTTC,CASSQEKSGVLGTQYF
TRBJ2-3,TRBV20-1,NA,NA,TGCAGCGCCTCCCAAGGGGGGGGGCCGACAGATACGCAGTATTTT,CSASQGGGPTDTQYF
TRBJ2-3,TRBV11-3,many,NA,TGTGCCAGCAGCCTAGGGGAGGCCGGGACATTCTCCCTCGATACGCAGTATTTT,CASSLGEAGTFSLDTQYF
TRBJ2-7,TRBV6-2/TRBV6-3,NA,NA,TGTGCCAGCAGGCTGGACCCGGGGACCTACGAGCAGTACTTC,CASRLDPGTYEQYF
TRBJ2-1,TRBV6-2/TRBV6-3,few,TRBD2,TGTGCCATCAAACCGGGGGGAAGCTACAATGAGCAGTTCTTC,CAIKPGGSYNEQFF
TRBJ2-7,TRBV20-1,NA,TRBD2,TGCAGTGCTAAGCGGGGGGTCGACGAGCAGTACTTC,CSAKRGVDEQYF
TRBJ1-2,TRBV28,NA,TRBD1,TGTGCCAGTCACGTAAACAGGGGAGGTGGCTACACCTTC,CASHVNRGGGYTF
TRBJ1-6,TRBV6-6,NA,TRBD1,TGTGCCAGCAGTTACTCCACAGGGGAATATTCACCCCTCCACTTT,CASSYSTGEYSPLHF
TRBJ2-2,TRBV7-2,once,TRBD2,TGTGCCAGCAGCTTAGTAGCGGGGGGGCTAAACACCGGGGGGCTGTTTTTT,CASSLVAGGLNTGGLFF
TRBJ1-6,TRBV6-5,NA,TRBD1,TGTGCCAGCAGTTCTGCCGGGACAGGAAATTCACCCCTCCACTTT,CASSSAGTGNSPLHF
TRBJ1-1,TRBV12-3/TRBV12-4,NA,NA,TGTGCCAGTGTGGGGTCGAACACTGAAGCTTTCTTT,CASVGSNTEAFF
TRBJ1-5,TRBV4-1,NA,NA,TGCGCCAGCAGCCAAGCTCTCAGGGACAATCAGCCCCAGCATTTT,CASSQALRDNQPQHF
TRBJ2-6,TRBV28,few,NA,TGTGCCAGCAGGGGGACTGGGGCCAACGTCCTGACTTTC,CASRGTGANVLTF
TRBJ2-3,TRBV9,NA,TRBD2,TGTGCCAGCAGCTGCGGGGGAGTCTGGGGGACAGATACGCAGTATTTT,CASSCGGVWGTDTQYF
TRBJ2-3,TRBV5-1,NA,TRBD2,TGCGCCAGCACGATAGGGAGCGGGGGGGCCTTCGGATCAGATACGCAGTATTTT,CASTIGSGGAFGSDTQYF
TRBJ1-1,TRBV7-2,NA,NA,TGTGCCAGCAGCTTAGGGCCGGGCCGCTTGAACACTGAAGCTTTCTTT,CASSLGPGRLNTEAFF
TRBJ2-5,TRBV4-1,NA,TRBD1,TGCGCCAGCAGCCGCCTACAGGGGCCTCAAGAGACCCAGTACTTC,CASSRLQGPQETQYF
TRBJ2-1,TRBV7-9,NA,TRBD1,TGTGCCAGCAGCCCCACCGACAGGGACAATGAGCAGTTCTTC,CASSPTDRDNEQFF